One and the same sample provided the 20 T cell receptor beta chains below, sequenced in a study of T cells expressing NK-cell markers. TCRdb derives one entry per CDR3 protein from the 5' RACE reads, leaving out DNA. The specimen's table records 200,000 to 300,000 distinct CDR3 sequences. The specimen sequenced was blood T cells: a sorted CD56 or NKG2C T cell subset, CD4+ or CD8+ T cells, or bulk PBMC T cells (not recorded which). All receptors come from a woman aged 18-70 years in good health.

V is TRBV20-1 and J is TRBJ2-1; TCRdb indicates TRBD2, and absent DNA this call remains unverified. In germline, CDR1 is DFQATT, CDR2 SNEGSKA (reference sequence). The CDR3 runs 16 residues. CDR3 sequence reads: CSARPWTSGSYNEQFF.

The chain carries TRBV18 and TRBJ2-1. CDR1 is KGHSH and CDR2 is LQKENI in the germline V gene. This CDR3 comprises 13 residues. The CDR3 region is CASSPGVVNEQFF.

The chain recombines TRBV29-1 with TRBJ2-7; with no DNA, the TCRdb D assignment of TRBD2 cannot be verified. This CDR3 region has 12 residues. CDR1 SQVTM and CDR2 ANQGSEA come from the germline V gene. CDR3 in amino acids: CSVGEPPYEQYF.

The V call is TRBV18, the J call TRBJ2-7; absent DNA, TCRdb's TRBD1 call cannot be checked. Germline values: CDR1 KGHSH, CDR2 LQKENI. CDR3 size: 15 residues. The CDR3 sequence: CASSRDGTPLYEQYF.

V and J are TRBV9 and TRBJ2-3; the D gene TCRdb calls, TRBD1, cannot be checked with no DNA. The CDR3 is 14 amino acids. CDR1 is SGDLS, CDR2 YYNGEE, per germline. The CDR3 spells CASSPGQVTDTQYF.

The V call is TRBV6-2 or TRBV6-3, the J call TRBJ2-1; TCRdb's D call of TRBD2 is untestable without DNA. Germline CDR1 reads MNHEY; CDR2 reads SVGEGT. The CDR3 is made up of 18 amino acids. This CDR3 reads CASSYLLAGGKQYNEQFF.

The chain carries TRBV19 and TRBJ2-2; TCRdb designates TRBD1, a call that cannot be tested without DNA. The CDR3 contains 16 residues. CDR1 LNHDA and CDR2 SQIVND come from the germline V gene (reference sequence). CDR3 sequence reads: CASKQQGAQNTGELFF.

CDR3 amino acids: CASSLWRQGADIQYF. The chain links TRBV7-2 to TRBJ2-4; TCRdb names TRBD1, which stays unverified in the absence of DNA. The CDR3 length is 15 residues. Per the germline V gene, CDR1 is SGHTA and CDR2 is FQGNSA.

V is TRBV7-2 and J is TRBJ1-6. The CDR3 consists of 15 residues. CDR1 is SGHTA, CDR2 FQGNSA, per germline. CDR3 sequence reads: CASSLASGSGSPLHF.

The chain recombines TRBV30 with TRBJ2-3. Germline assignment: CDR1 GTSNPN and CDR2 SVGIG (reference sequence). This CDR3 comprises 15 residues. The CDR3 here is CAWSVGGLNTDTQYF.

The chain combines TRBV18 with TRBJ2-7; checking the TCRdb D call of TRBD2 is not possible without DNA. CDR1 is KGHSH, CDR2 LQKENI, per germline. CDR3 size: 13 residues. The CDR3 here is CASSPGLTHEQYF. The full variable domain, completed using reference TRBV18 and TRBJ2-7, is NAGVMQNPRHLVRRRGQEARLRCSPMKGHSHVYWYRQLPEEGLKFMVYLQKENIIDESGMPKERFSAEFPKEGPSILRIQQVVRGDSAAYFCASSPGLTHEQYFGPGTRLTVT.

The J gene is TRBJ2-1, the V gene TRBV4-3; the D gene TCRdb calls, TRBD2, cannot be checked with no DNA. The CDR3 is 19 residues long. Germline values: CDR1 LGHNA, CDR2 YSLEER. The CDR3 protein is CASSQVVSGGPSGYNEQFF.

The chain links TRBV5-1 to TRBJ2-1; TCRdb outputs TRBD2, but without DNA this stays unchecked. Germline V gene data show CDR1 as SGHRS and CDR2 as YFSETQ. The length of the CDR3 is 14 residues. The CDR3 is CASSHGAGVSEQFF.

The gene calls are TRBV24-1 and TRBJ2-1; the TCRdb call, TRBD1, lacks DNA for checking. The germline V gene has CDR1 KGHDR and CDR2 SFDVKD. The CDR3 has 13 amino acids. The CDR3 is CATSDLGGYEQFF.

The chain has TRBV12-3 or TRBV12-4 and TRBJ1-2; TCRdb's D call, TRBD1, is unchecked because there is no DNA. This CDR3 comprises 15 residues. CDR3 protein: CASSQPGQGNYGYTF.

The rearrangement links TRBV20-1 to TRBJ2-1; TCRdb designates TRBD1, a call that cannot be tested without DNA. This CDR3 has 13 residues. Germline V CDR1 and CDR2: DFQATT, SNEGSKA (reference sequence). The CDR3 region is CSATGGFRNEQFF.

J is TRBJ2-5 and V is TRBV4-3. The CDR3 is made up of 13 amino acids. Germline values: CDR1 LGHNA, CDR2 YSLEER. The CDR3 protein is CASSQDTGETQYF.

This chain links TRBV7-8 with TRBJ2-3. Germline CDR1 is SGHVS and CDR2 is FQNEAQ. The CDR3 sequence is 14 residues long. The CDR3 loop reads CASSPRTGTDTQYF.

The chain's CDR3 is CASSLIGPTAQTDTQYF. The chain carries TRBV7-2 and TRBJ2-3; TCRdb outputs TRBD1, but without DNA this stays unchecked. In germline, CDR1 is SGHTA, CDR2 FQGNSA. The CDR3 has 17 amino acids.

The chain combines TRBV2 with TRBJ2-1; TCRdb names TRBD2, which stays unverified in the absence of DNA. The CDR3 has 17 amino acids. Germline lookup yields CDR1 SNHLY and CDR2 FYNNEI. The CDR3 here is CASPIAGRGPLYNEQFF.